Below, 5 T cell receptor beta chains from the same sample are listed, as sequenced in a study of T cells after yellow fever vaccination. TCRdb re-called the 5' RACE reads with MiXCR, one entry per CDR3 protein. The data show some 350,000 distinct CDR3 sequences, around 3.9% seen once. Sequencing was performed on PBMCs, taken 5 days after the yellow fever booster vaccination. The receptors shown here come from a man aged 18 to 30 who received the YFV17D yellow fever vaccine.

This chain joins TRBV7-8 and TRBJ1-5; D uncertain. The CDR3 has 14 amino acids. V was clipped by 1 base and J by 3 bases, with 7 bases between them. The V gene's germline CDR1 is SGHVS and CDR2 FQNEAQ. As DNA, the CDR3 is TGTGCCAGCAGCTTAGAGTCCTACAATCAGCCCCAGCATTTT. It codes for CASSLESYNQPQHF.

This chain joins TRBV7-2 and TRBJ2-3; TRBD1 matches at 7 bases. After removal of 3 bases from V and 2 bases from J, the junction contained 8 bases not matched to a gene. CDR1 and CDR2 (germline): SGHTA, FQGNSA. The CDR3 totals 16 residues. CDR3 sequence reads: CASSFKDRSYTDTQYF. In nucleotides, the CDR3 is TGTGCCAGCAGCTTTAAGGACAGGTCCTACACAGATACGCAGTATTTT.

The J gene is TRBJ1-1, the V gene TRBV5-1; D is perhaps TRBD1 (5 bases). CDR3 length: 14 residues. Trimming shortened V by 4 bases and J by 11 bases, and 21 bases separated the two germline ends. Germline V gene data show CDR1 as SGHRS and CDR2 as YFSETQ. The CDR3 sequence: CASSPGREVEGAFF. The CDR3 DNA reads TGCGCCAGCAGCCCCGGCAGGGAAGTCGAAGGCGCTTTCTTT.

V is TRBV5-1 and J is TRBJ1-1; no reliable D call. Looked up from germline, CDR1 is SGHRS and CDR2 is YFSETQ. The CDR3 covers 13 residues. Trimming shortened V by 3 bases and J by 2 bases, and 8 bases separated the two germline ends. The CDR3 is CASSYQVNTEAFF. The CDR3 region has the DNA TGCGCCAGCAGCTACCAGGTCAACACTGAAGCTTTCTTT. Supplemented by reference TRBV5-1 and TRBJ1-1, the full variable domain reads KAGVTQTPRYLIKTRGQQVTLSCSPISGHRSVSWYQQTPGQGLQFLFEYFSETQRNKGNFPGRFSGRQFSNSRSEMNVSTLELGDSALYLCASSYQVNTEAFFGQGTRLTVV.

The table lists this clonotype with many counts. V and J are TRBV7-2 and TRBJ2-1, with 7 positions matching TRBD2. Germline V gene sequence: CDR1 SGHTA, CDR2 FQGNSA. The ends lost 1 base at V and 5 bases at J; junction bases unmatched: 2. The CDR3 totals 14 residues. The CDR3 spells CASSLVAGDNEQFF. Here the CDR3 DNA reads TGTGCCAGCAGCTTAGTGGCGGGGGACAATGAGCAGTTCTTC.